The rows below give T cell receptor beta chains drawn from one sample of a study of blood T cells in healthy people across ages. MiXCR, run by TCRdb on the 5' RACE reads, gives a single entry per CDR3 protein. The table lists around 500,000 distinct CDR3 sequences, about 25% of them singletons, with approximately 3.6% in the top ten. Another study also made use of these data, one on T cells of mothers and their children.

Sequenced sample: blood. These receptors came from a boy between 2 and 10 years old in good health. Both conserved end residues are part of each CDR3. The order of the fields is clone size, J gene, D gene, V gene, CDR3 protein, CDR3 DNA. The D gene is left open where the match is weak. Size values are once, few and many counts, or a class for expanded clones, and some rows have none.

clone_size: .
j_call: TRBJ2-2
d_call: .
v_call: TRBV7-8
cdr3_aa: CASSLGGGRALNTGELFF
cdr3_nt: TGTGCCAGCAGCTTAGGAGGGGGGCGGGCCCTGAACACCGGGGAGCTGTTTTTT

clone_size: few
j_call: TRBJ2-7
d_call: TRBD1
v_call: TRBV29-1
cdr3_aa: CSVGGTGDYEQYF
cdr3_nt: TGCAGCGTTGGTGGGACAGGAGACTACGAGCAGTACTTC

clone_size: .
j_call: TRBJ1-2
d_call: .
v_call: TRBV7-9
cdr3_aa: CASSLLVIPHGYTF
cdr3_nt: TGTGCCAGCAGCTTACTGGTGATACCTCATGGCTACACCTTC

clone_size: few
j_call: TRBJ2-1
d_call: .
v_call: TRBV6-2/TRBV6-3
cdr3_aa: CASSPDTRSSYNEQFF
cdr3_nt: TGTGCCAGCAGCCCCGATACGAGGAGCTCCTACAATGAGCAGTTCTTC

clone_size: few
j_call: TRBJ2-1
d_call: TRBD2
v_call: TRBV6-2/TRBV6-3
cdr3_aa: CASSLREYNEQFF
cdr3_nt: TGTGCCAGCAGCCTGCGGGAGTACAATGAGCAGTTCTTC

clone_size: few
j_call: TRBJ2-7
d_call: TRBD1
v_call: TRBV20-1
cdr3_aa: CSARSTDRDHEQYF
cdr3_nt: TGCAGTGCTAGATCCACGGACAGGGACCACGAGCAGTACTTC

clone_size: .
j_call: TRBJ1-3
d_call: .
v_call: TRBV20-1
cdr3_aa: CSATQGGAGNTIYF
cdr3_nt: TGCAGTGCTACCCAGGGTGGGGCTGGAAACACCATATATTTT

clone_size: .
j_call: TRBJ1-5
d_call: TRBD1
v_call: TRBV20-1
cdr3_aa: CSARDYGTGFGNQPQHF
cdr3_nt: TGCAGTGCTAGAGATTACGGGACAGGGTTTGGCAATCAGCCCCAGCATTTT

clone_size: few
j_call: TRBJ2-3
d_call: .
v_call: TRBV27
cdr3_aa: CASSLRSGLGTDTQYF
cdr3_nt: TGTGCCAGCAGTCTTCGGTCGGGGCTAGGAACAGATACGCAGTATTTT

clone_size: few
j_call: TRBJ1-1
d_call: TRBD1
v_call: TRBV12-3/TRBV12-4
cdr3_aa: CASSPLRGQGTEAFF
cdr3_nt: TGTGCCAGCAGTCCCCTCAGGGGGCAGGGTACTGAAGCTTTCTTT

clone_size: few
j_call: TRBJ1-3
d_call: .
v_call: TRBV7-6
cdr3_aa: CASSRLQGAGNTIYF
cdr3_nt: TGTGCCAGCAGCCGCCTACAGGGTGCTGGAAACACCATATATTTT

clone_size: few
j_call: TRBJ2-4
d_call: .
v_call: TRBV21-1
cdr3_aa: CAATGGALAKNIQYF
cdr3_nt: TGTGCCGCTACAGGGGGTGCTCTAGCCAAAAACATTCAGTACTTC

clone_size: few
j_call: TRBJ2-1
d_call: .
v_call: TRBV11-1
cdr3_aa: CASSLRLLDEQFF
cdr3_nt: TGTGCCAGCAGCTTAAGACTCCTGGACGAGCAGTTCTTC

clone_size: once
j_call: TRBJ2-7
d_call: .
v_call: TRBV20-1
cdr3_aa: CSARDRLGAADEQYF
cdr3_nt: TGCAGTGCTAGAGATCGTCTTGGGGCGGCTGACGAGCAGTACTTC

clone_size: .
j_call: TRBJ2-7
d_call: .
v_call: TRBV11-2
cdr3_aa: CASSFSPKDEQYF
cdr3_nt: TGTGCCAGCAGCTTTTCACCCAAGGACGAGCAGTACTTC

clone_size: few
j_call: TRBJ2-2
d_call: TRBD2
v_call: TRBV4-2
cdr3_aa: CASSQDPGGADGELFF
cdr3_nt: TGTGCCAGCAGCCAAGATCCCGGGGGGGCGGACGGGGAGCTGTTTTTT

clone_size: once
j_call: TRBJ1-1
d_call: .
v_call: TRBV2
cdr3_aa: CASRPEGGRSFF
cdr3_nt: TGTGCCAGCAGACCCGAGGGGGGTCGATCTTTCTTT

clone_size: few
j_call: TRBJ2-7
d_call: .
v_call: TRBV11-2
cdr3_aa: CASSLVAWTNSYEQYF
cdr3_nt: TGTGCCAGCAGCTTAGTCGCATGGACTAACAGCTACGAGCAGTACTTC

clone_size: .
j_call: TRBJ2-7
d_call: TRBD2
v_call: TRBV20-1
cdr3_aa: CSARAPGLAGGYEQYF
cdr3_nt: TGCAGTGCTAGAGCCCCAGGACTAGCGGGAGGATACGAGCAGTACTTC

clone_size: .
j_call: TRBJ2-7
d_call: .
v_call: TRBV7-9
cdr3_aa: CASSLASTLNEQYF
cdr3_nt: TGTGCCAGCAGCTTAGCGTCGACTCTGAACGAGCAGTACTTC

clone_size: few
j_call: TRBJ2-3
d_call: TRBD1
v_call: TRBV7-6
cdr3_aa: CASSRTGVEDTQYF
cdr3_nt: TGTGCCAGCAGCCGGACAGGGGTCGAAGATACGCAGTATTTT

clone_size: .
j_call: TRBJ2-7
d_call: TRBD1
v_call: TRBV27
cdr3_aa: CASSQDRGTLEQYF
cdr3_nt: TGTGCCAGCAGTCAGGACAGGGGCACCCTCGAGCAGTACTTC

clone_size: .
j_call: TRBJ2-7
d_call: .
v_call: TRBV11-2
cdr3_aa: CASSLVTRGEQYF
cdr3_nt: TGTGCCAGCAGCTTAGTGACTAGGGGCGAGCAGTACTTC

clone_size: .
j_call: TRBJ1-2
d_call: .
v_call: TRBV2
cdr3_aa: CASQLDSPGYTF
cdr3_nt: TGTGCCAGCCAGTTGGACAGCCCTGGCTACACCTTC

clone_size: .
j_call: TRBJ2-5
d_call: TRBD1
v_call: TRBV20-1
cdr3_aa: CSARTGFQETQYF
cdr3_nt: TGCAGTGCTAGGACAGGGTTTCAAGAGACCCAGTACTTC

clone_size: many
j_call: TRBJ2-7
d_call: .
v_call: TRBV14
cdr3_aa: CASSYQGSYEQYF
cdr3_nt: TGTGCCAGCAGTTATCAAGGGTCCTACGAGCAGTACTTC